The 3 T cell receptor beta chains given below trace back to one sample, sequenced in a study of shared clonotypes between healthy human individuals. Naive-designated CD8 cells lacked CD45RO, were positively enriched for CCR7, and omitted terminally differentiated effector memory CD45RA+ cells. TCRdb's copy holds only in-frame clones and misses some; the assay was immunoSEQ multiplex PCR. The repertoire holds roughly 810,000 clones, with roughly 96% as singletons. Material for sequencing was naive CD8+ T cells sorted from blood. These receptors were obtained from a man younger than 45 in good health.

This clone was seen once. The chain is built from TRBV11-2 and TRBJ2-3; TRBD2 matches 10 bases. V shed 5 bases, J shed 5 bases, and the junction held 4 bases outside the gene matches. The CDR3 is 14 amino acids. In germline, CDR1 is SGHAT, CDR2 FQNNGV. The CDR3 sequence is CASSKAGGRDTQYF. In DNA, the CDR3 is TGTGCCAGCAGCAAAGCGGGAGGGCGAGATACGCAGTATTTT.

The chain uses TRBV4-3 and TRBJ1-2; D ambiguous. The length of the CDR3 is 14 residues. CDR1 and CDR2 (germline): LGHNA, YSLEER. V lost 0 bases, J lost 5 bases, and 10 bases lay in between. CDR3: CASSQDYTAYGYTF. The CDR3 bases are TGCGCCAGCAGCCAAGATTACACCGCTTATGGCTACACCTTC.

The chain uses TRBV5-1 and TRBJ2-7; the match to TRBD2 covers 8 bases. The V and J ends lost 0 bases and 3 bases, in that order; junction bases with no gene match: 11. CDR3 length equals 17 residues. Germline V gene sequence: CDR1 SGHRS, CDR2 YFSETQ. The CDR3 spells CASSLGITSGLNYEQYF. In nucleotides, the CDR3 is TGCGCCAGCAGCTTGGGGATTACTAGCGGATTAAACTACGAGCAGTACTTC.